This T cell receptor (beta chain) was sequenced for a study of shared clonotypes between healthy human individuals. Clones were sequenced by immunoSEQ multiplex PCR, and TCRdb holds only the in-frame ones, with some missing. Among some 1,400,000 clones listed, roughly 95% were seen once. Germline CDR1 MNHEY, CDR2 SMNVEV (reference sequence). J was trimmed by 6 bases and V by 0 bases; bases with no gene match: 11. The CDR3 contains 18 residues. This clonotype originated in a man in his thirties or forties in good health. The chain couples TRBV27 to TRBJ2-7; TRBD2 matches at 13 bases. Sequencing input: naive CD4+ T cells sorted from blood. Subset indicated: CD45RA+ positively selected. The DNA for the CDR3 is TGTGCCAGCAGTTTATCTATACTACTAGCGGGAGGGGGAGGCGAGCAGTACTTC. It encodes CASSLSILLAGGGGEQYF.